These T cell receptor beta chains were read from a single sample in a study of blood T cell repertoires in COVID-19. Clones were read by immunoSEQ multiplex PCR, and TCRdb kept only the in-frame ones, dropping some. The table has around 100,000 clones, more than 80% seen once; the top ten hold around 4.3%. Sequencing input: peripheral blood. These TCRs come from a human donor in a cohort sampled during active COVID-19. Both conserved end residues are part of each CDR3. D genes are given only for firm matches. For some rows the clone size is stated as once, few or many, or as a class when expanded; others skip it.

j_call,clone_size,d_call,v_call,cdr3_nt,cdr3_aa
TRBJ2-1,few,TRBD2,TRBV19,TGTGCCAGTAGTATCGGACTAGCGGGGGGGTATGGTGAGCAGTTCTTC,CASSIGLAGGYGEQFF
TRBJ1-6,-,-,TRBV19,TGTGCCAGTAATCCGACAGTTTATAATTCACCCCTCCACTTT,CASNPTVYNSPLHF
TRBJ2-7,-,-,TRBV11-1,TGTGCCAGCAGCCAAACCCTCGACAGGTCTTACGAGCAGTACTTC,CASSQTLDRSYEQYF
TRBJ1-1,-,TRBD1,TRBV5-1,TGCGCCAGCAGCCCTTTGGGACAGGGATCCACTGAAGCTTTCTTT,CASSPLGQGSTEAFF
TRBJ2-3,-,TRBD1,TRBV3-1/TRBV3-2,TGTGCCAGCAGCCTGACAGGGCCCGGCACAGATACGCAGTATTTT,CASSLTGPGTDTQYF
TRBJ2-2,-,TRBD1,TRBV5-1,TGCGCCAGCAGCTGGGGACAGGGGACCGGGGAGCTGTTTTTT,CASSWGQGTGELFF
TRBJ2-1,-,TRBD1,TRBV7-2,TGTGCCAGCAGCCCACGACGGACAGGGGGCATGAATGAGCAGTTCTTC,CASSPRRTGGMNEQFF
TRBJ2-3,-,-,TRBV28,TGTGCCAGCAAAGCGGGTATTGATACGCAGTATTTT,CASKAGIDTQYF
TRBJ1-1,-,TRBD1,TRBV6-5,TGTGCCAGCAGCGGGACAGGGCGTTGGGTTTTCTTT,CASSGTGRWVFF
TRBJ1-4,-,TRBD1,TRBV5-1,TGCGCCAGCAGTGGACAGGGTACGGATGAAAAACTGTTTTTT,CASSGQGTDEKLFF
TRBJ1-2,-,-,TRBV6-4,TGTGCCAGCAGAGCAGGGAACTATGGCTACACCTTC,CASRAGNYGYTF
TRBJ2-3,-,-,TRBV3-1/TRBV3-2,TGTGCCAGCAGCCAAGATATTTCCCTTTGGCTAGCAGATACGCAGTATTTT,CASSQDISLWLADTQYF
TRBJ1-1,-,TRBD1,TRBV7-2,TGTGCCAGCAGCTTCTGGACAGGGATGCGCACTGAAGCTTTCTTT,CASSFWTGMRTEAFF
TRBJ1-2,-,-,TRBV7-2,TGTGCCAGCAGCTTAGCGTATTTGGGCAGCCGCTATGGCTACACCTTC,CASSLAYLGSRYGYTF
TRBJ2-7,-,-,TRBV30,TGTGCCTGGCAAGAAGGCGGGGGCTCATCCTACGAGCAGTACTTC,CAWQEGGGSSYEQYF
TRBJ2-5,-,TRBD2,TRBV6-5,TGTGCCAGCAGCCTCCGGCTAGCGGGGGCCATGGCCCAGTACTTC,CASSLRLAGAMAQYF
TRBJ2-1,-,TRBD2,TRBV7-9,TGTGCCAGCAGCTTAGCGCTCGGAGCGGGGGATGAGCAGTTCTTC,CASSLALGAGDEQFF
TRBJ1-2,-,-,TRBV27,TGTGCCAGCAGTTTTCAGGGAACGGGCTACACCTTC,CASSFQGTGYTF
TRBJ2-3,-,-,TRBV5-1,TGCGCCAGCAGCCCTTCCTTCACAGATACGCAGTATTTT,CASSPSFTDTQYF
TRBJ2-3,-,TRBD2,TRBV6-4,TGTGCCAGCACCTCAGAAGCGGGGGGGCTCATAGATACGCAGTATTTT,CASTSEAGGLIDTQYF
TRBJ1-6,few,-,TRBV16,TGTGCCAGCAGCCAACGGGGGGGCTCACCCCTCCACTTT,CASSQRGGSPLHF
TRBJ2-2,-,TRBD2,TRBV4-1,TGCGCCAGCAGCCATCCACTCGGGACTAGCGGGGGCGGGGAGCTGTTTTTT,CASSHPLGTSGGGELFF
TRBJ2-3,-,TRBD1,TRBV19,TGTGCCAGTGGGGACAGGGGCACAGATACGCAGTATTTT,CASGDRGTDTQYF
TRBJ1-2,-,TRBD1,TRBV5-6,TGTGCCAGCACGACAGGGTATGGCTACACCTTC,CASTTGYGYTF
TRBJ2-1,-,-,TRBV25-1,TGTGCCAGCAGTGGAACAGGGAACTACAATGAGCAGTTCTTC,CASSGTGNYNEQFF
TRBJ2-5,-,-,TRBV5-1,TGCGCCAGCAGCTCGACAGGAGCTCAAGAGACCCAGTACTTC,CASSSTGAQETQYF
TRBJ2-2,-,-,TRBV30,-,CAWSFGAGELFF
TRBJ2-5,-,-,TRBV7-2,TGTGCCAGCAGCTTAGGGTCCGGGACACGGGAGACCCAGTACTTC,CASSLGSGTRETQYF
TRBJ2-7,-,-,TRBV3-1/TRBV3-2,TGTGCCAGCAGCCAAGCGTCTTACGAGCAGTACTTC,CASSQASYEQYF
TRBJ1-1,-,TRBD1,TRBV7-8,TGTGCCAGCAGCTTCCCGGGACAGACTGAAGCTTTCTTT,CASSFPGQTEAFF
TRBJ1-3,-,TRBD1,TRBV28,TGTGCCAGCAGTTTAGACAGGGTTGGAAACACCATATATTTT,CASSLDRVGNTIYF
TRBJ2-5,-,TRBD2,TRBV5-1,TGCGCCAGCAGCTTGAGGACTAGCGGGGGGGCCGTTGAGACCCAGTACTTC,CASSLRTSGGAVETQYF
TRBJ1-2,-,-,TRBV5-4,TGTGCCAGCAGCTTGTGGCCACCCAGGGACTATGGCTACACCTTC,CASSLWPPRDYGYTF
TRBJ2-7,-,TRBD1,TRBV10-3,TGTGCCATCAGTGAGCAGGGGGCGCAAGAGCAGTACTTC,CAISEQGAQEQYF
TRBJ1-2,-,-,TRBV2,TGTGCCAGCAGTGAATATGGGGGCACGGGCTATGGCTACACCTTC,CASSEYGGTGYGYTF
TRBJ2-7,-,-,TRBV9,TGTGCCAGCAGCGTAGTACCAGGGGCGTCCTACGAGCAGTACTTC,CASSVVPGASYEQYF
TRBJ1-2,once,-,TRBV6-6,TGTGCCAGCAGCCAACAGGGACGCTATGGCTACACCTTC,CASSQQGRYGYTF
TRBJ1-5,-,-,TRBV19,TGTGCCAGTAGCTCCCCCCCACATTTTAGCAATCAGCCCCAGCATTTT,CASSSPPHFSNQPQHF
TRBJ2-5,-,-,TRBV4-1,TGCGCCAGCAGCCCGGGACATTGGGTACAAGAGACCCAGTACTTC,CASSPGHWVQETQYF
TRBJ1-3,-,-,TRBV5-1,TGCGCCAGCCGTCCCGGGACAACTGGAAACACCATATATTTT,CASRPGTTGNTIYF
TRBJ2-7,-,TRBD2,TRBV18,TGTGCCAGCTCACCACCGGGCGGGGGGGCCTACGAGCAGTACTTC,CASSPPGGGAYEQYF
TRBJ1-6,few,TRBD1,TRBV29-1,TGCAGCGTTCGACAGGGGTGGAGTTCACCCCTCCACTTT,CSVRQGWSSPLHF
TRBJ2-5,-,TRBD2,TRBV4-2,TGTGCCAGCAGCCAAGAGATTGGAGTAGCGGGCTGGAAAGAGACCCAGTACTTC,CASSQEIGVAGWKETQYF
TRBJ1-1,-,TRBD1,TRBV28,TGTGCCAGCAGTCCGGCGGGACAGGGGCACACTGAAGCTTTCTTT,CASSPAGQGHTEAFF
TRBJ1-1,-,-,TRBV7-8,TGTGCCAGCAGCTTTAACAGGAAGACTGAAGCTTTCTTT,CASSFNRKTEAFF
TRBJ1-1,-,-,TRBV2,TGTGCCAGCAGTGAATATTATAACACTGAAGCTTTCTTT,CASSEYYNTEAFF
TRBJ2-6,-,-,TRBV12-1,TGTGCCAGCAGCTTTGTGCAGGGGCCGGAGGGGGCCAACGTCCTGACTTTC,CASSFVQGPEGANVLTF
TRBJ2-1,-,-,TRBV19,TGTGCCAGTAGTGGGGCGGATGCGGGAAGATACAATGAGCAGTTCTTC,CASSGADAGRYNEQFF
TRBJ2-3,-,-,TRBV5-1,TGCGCCAGCAGCTCCACGGGGGGCCGGGCAGATACGCAGTATTTT,CASSSTGGRADTQYF
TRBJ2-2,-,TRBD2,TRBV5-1,TGCGCCAGCAGCCCCACGGGGGGGACCACCGGGGAGCTGTTTTTT,CASSPTGGTTGELFF
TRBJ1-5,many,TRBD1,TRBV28,TGTGCCAGCCACAGGGGTTACAATCAGCCCCAGCATTTT,CASHRGYNQPQHF
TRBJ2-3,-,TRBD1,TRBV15,TGTGCCACCAACCAGGGGGGCACAGATACGCAGTATTTT,CATNQGGTDTQYF
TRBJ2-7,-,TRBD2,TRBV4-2,TGTGCCAGCAGCCAGGGACTAGCGATCTCCTACGAGCAGTACTTC,CASSQGLAISYEQYF
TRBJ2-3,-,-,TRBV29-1,TGCAGCTGGCAGGGGCCAGATACGCAGTATTTT,CSWQGPDTQYF